The 20 T cell receptor beta chains listed next were all sequenced from one sample in a study of T cell changes during pregnancy in multiple sclerosis. Some clones are missing from TCRdb's copy, which holds only in-frame ones; the method was immunoSEQ multiplex PCR. The table lists tens of thousands of clones, 90% of them singletons. Sequenced material: CD8+ T cells from peripheral blood mononuclear cells, taken before pregnancy. Receptor source: a female donor with multiple sclerosis, enrolled in a pregnancy study.

The chain employs TRBV11-2 and TRBJ2-3; tentatively, D is TRBD1 (5 bases). Germline loops: CDR1 SGHAT, CDR2 FQNNGV. V was shortened by 6 bases and J by 2 bases, with 15 bases between the two germline ends. CDR3 size: 15 residues. Written as DNA, the CDR3 is TGTGCCAGCAGTCAGGGTGGGTGGGACACAGATACGCAGTATTTT. As protein: CASSQGGWDTDTQYF.

This chain connects TRBV6-5 to TRBJ1-1; no clear D gene. CDR3 length: 13 amino acids. Trimming removed 4 bases at V and 1 base at J, with 7 bases between. Germline loops: CDR1 MNHEY, CDR2 SVGAGI. CDR3 sequence reads: CASSSIQNTEAFF. DNA for the CDR3: TGTGCCAGCAGTTCCATTCAGAACACTGAAGCTTTCTTT.

For this clone: Compared with germline, one end of the junction differs, possibly owing to a read error. The genes are TRBV6-1 and TRBJ1-5; TRBD1 is a possible D gene (5 bases). CDR1 and CDR2 (germline): MNHNS, SASEGT. The CDR3 runs 13 residues. The DNA for the CDR3 is TGTGCCAACATCGGGGGTCGCAATCAGTCCCAGCATTTT. Encoded protein: CANIGGRNQSQHF.

The chain couples TRBV2 to TRBJ1-4; 8 positions agree with TRBD1. V shed 1 base and J 8 bases; nucleotides not matched to a gene: 6. This CDR3 has 15 residues. Germline V gene data show CDR1 as SNHLY and CDR2 as FYNNEI. The CDR3 nucleotides are TGTGCCAGCAGTGAAGGCAGGGGGCGCAAGGAAAAACTGTTTTTT. The encoded protein is CASSEGRGRKEKLFF.

The J gene is TRBJ1-1, the V gene TRBV7-3; TRBD1 matches at 9 bases. The J segment lost 5 bases and the V segment lost 3 bases, leaving 7 bases of the junction unmatched. The CDR3 spans 15 residues. Germline V gene lookup returns CDR1 SGHTA and CDR2 FQGTGA. CDR3 DNA sequence: TGTGCCAGCAGCTTTACAGGGGGCAGCGGGACTGAAGCTTTCTTT. This translates into CASSFTGGSGTEAFF.

The sample holds one count of this clone. This chain connects TRBV6-6 to TRBJ1-2, with a tentative D call TRBD1 (5 bases). With 2 bases removed from V and 5 bases from J, the gap between germline ends came to 6 bases. The CDR3 is 12 amino acids. Per germline, CDR1 MNHNY and CDR2 SVGAGI (reference sequence). This CDR3 reads CASSYGGYGYTF. CDR3 nucleotide sequence: TGTGCCAGCAGTTACGGGGGGTATGGCTACACCTTC.

The chain recombines TRBV4-3 with TRBJ1-1, with 7 positions matching TRBD1. The CDR3 sequence is 15 residues long. With V trimmed by 5 bases and J by 6 bases, 12 bases remained unmatched. CDR1 and CDR2 (germline): LGHNA, YSLEER. CDR3: CASSTRQGGVSEAFF. CDR3 nucleotides: TGCGCCAGCAGCACTCGACAGGGAGGTGTTTCTGAAGCTTTCTTT.

This rearrangement joins TRBV7-2 to TRBJ1-1; 10 nucleotides align to TRBD1. Germline lookup yields CDR1 SGHTA and CDR2 FQGNSA. CDR3 size: 14 residues. Trimming at V came to 5 bases and at J to 6 bases, leaving 6 bases not matched to a gene. The CDR3: CASSPRQGAAEAFF. The CDR3 DNA reads as TGTGCCAGCAGCCCCAGACAGGGGGCCGCTGAAGCTTTCTTT.

This clone was counted a single time. The J gene is TRBJ2-5, the V gene TRBV7-2; 9 bases are a match to TRBD2. Germline lookup yields CDR1 SGHTA and CDR2 FQGNSA. With V trimmed by 6 bases and J by 4 bases, 9 bases remained unmatched. This CDR3 has 15 amino acids. DNA for the CDR3: TGTGCCAGCAGTCGTCATTTAGCGGGGGCAGAGACCCAGTACTTC. It is translated as CASSRHLAGAETQYF.

The rearrangement joins TRBV29-1 to TRBJ2-7; 10 bases fit TRBD1. Germline CDR1 reads SQVTM; CDR2 reads ANQGSEA. This CDR3 region has 14 residues. Trimming cost V 5 bases and J 2 bases; bases outside gene matches: 6. This CDR3 is CSVIPGQGPYEQYF. In nucleotides, the CDR3 is TGCAGCGTTATACCGGGACAGGGGCCCTACGAGCAGTACTTC.

V is TRBV10-3 and J is TRBJ1-1; possibly TRBD1 for D (5 bases). The CDR3 is made up of 14 amino acids. V shed 3 bases and J shed 6 bases, with 14 bases lying between them. The V gene's germline CDR1 is ENHRY and CDR2 SYGVKD. CDR3 amino acids: CAISDSGRLAEAFF. The CDR3 region has the DNA TGTGCCATCAGTGATTCAGGGAGGTTGGCTGAAGCTTTCTTT.

V gene TRBV4-1 combines with J gene TRBJ1-5; D possibly corresponds to TRBD1 (5 bases). The CDR3 spans 14 residues. CDR1 is MGHRA, CDR2 YSYEKL, per germline. V was shortened by 6 bases and J by 9 bases, with 18 bases between the two germline ends. The CDR3 DNA reads TGCGCCAGCAGTCTTCAGCAGGGAGGGGCGCCCCAGCATTTT. Its translation is CASSLQQGGAPQHF.

Only one count was recorded for this clone. This chain connects TRBV7-6 to TRBJ2-7, with 8 bases that match TRBD2. Trimming removed 1 base from V and 3 bases from J; junction bases left unmatched: 2. CDR1 and CDR2 from the germline V gene are SGHVS and FNYEAQ. CDR3 size: 14 residues. CDR3 loop: CASSLERGHYEQYF. The CDR3 coding sequence is TGTGCCAGCAGCTTAGAGCGGGGGCACTACGAGCAGTACTTC.

The chain employs TRBV27 and TRBJ2-2; D may be TRBD1 (6 bases). V was clipped by 5 bases and J by 4 bases, with 14 bases between them. CDR1 is MNHEY, CDR2 SMNVEV, per germline (reference sequence). This CDR3 has 15 amino acids. The CDR3 loop reads CASSPTRTVTGELFF. The CDR3 nucleotides read TGTGCCAGCAGTCCCACACGGACAGTCACCGGGGAGCTGTTTTTT.

The chain joins TRBV7-9 to TRBJ2-7; TRBD2 matches 7 bases. In germline, CDR1 is SEHNR, CDR2 FQNEAQ (reference sequence). V lost 5 bases to trimming and J lost 2 bases; unmatched junction nucleotides: 6. The CDR3 totals 14 residues. CDR3 in amino acids: CASSPPAGAYEQYF. Written as DNA, the CDR3 is TGTGCCAGCAGCCCCCCCGCGGGGGCCTACGAGCAGTACTTC.

The genes are TRBV6-4 and TRBJ1-2, with 7 bases matching TRBD1. V was pared by 2 bases and J by 7 bases, with 4 bases of the junction left unmatched. The CDR3 is 13 amino acids. From germline, CDR1 is MRHNA and CDR2 SNTAGT. CDR3 nucleotide sequence: TGTGCCAGCAGTGACCCGGGACAGTTTGGCTACACCTTC. Amino acid sequence: CASSDPGQFGYTF.

In its sample, this clone was seen a few times. The chain joins TRBV7-9 to TRBJ1-1; D not certain. V dropped 5 bases and J dropped 0 bases, with 7 bases sitting between them. The germline gives CDR1 SEHNR, CDR2 FQNEAQ (reference sequence). CDR3 length: 13 residues. The CDR3 region is CASSPTVNTEAFF. In DNA form, the CDR3 reads TGTGCCAGCAGCCCAACGGTGAACACTGAAGCTTTCTTT.

The chain's CDR3 is CASSLIQRGSNTEAFF. In DNA form, the CDR3 reads TGCGCCAGCAGCTTGATTCAACGAGGGTCGAACACTGAAGCTTTCTTT. The chain employs TRBV5-1 and TRBJ1-1; unclear D gene. From germline, CDR1 is SGHRS and CDR2 YFSETQ. The CDR3 sequence is 16 residues long. V was pared by 1 base and J by 1 base, with 14 bases between.

This rearrangement joins TRBV5-5 to TRBJ2-5, with 7 bases that match TRBD1. CDR1 is SGHKS, CDR2 YYEKEE, per germline (reference sequence). V lost 1 base and J lost 5; bases outside the gene matches: 8. The CDR3 sequence is 15 residues long. CDR3 nucleotide sequence: TGTGCCAGCAGCTTGTTAAGGGGGCTCGAGGAGACCCAGTACTTC. Translating gives CASSLLRGLEETQYF.

The chain is built from TRBV13 and TRBJ2-1; TRBD2 might be the D (5 bases). Germline CDR1 and CDR2: PRHDT and FYEKMQ (reference sequence). The length of the CDR3 is 16 residues. With 4 bases removed from V and 0 bases from J, the gap between germline ends came to 13 bases. The CDR3 DNA is TGTGCCAGCAGCTCTCCTCGGGGTAGCTCCTACAATGAGCAGTTCTTC. Amino acids: CASSSPRGSSYNEQFF.